The clone carrying this T cell receptor (beta chain) was seen more than once but under ten times. Its antigen is as yet unknown. The data derive from a study of cytomegalovirus exposure and HLA in healthy donors. About the study: For the approximately 360 genotyped donors, roughly 80% fell within the Caucasian-associated ancestry cluster. Overall study findings and caveats: In an earlier analysis, in under 700 donors, most V segments appeared productive either ~87% or ~30% of the time.

The PCR had 60 Vbeta and 13 Jbeta primers. Only in-frame clones appear in the TCRdb table, and some are missing; sequencing was by immunoSEQ multiplex PCR. The repertoire holds around 87,000 clones, 81% seen once, with 1% to 1.5% in the top ten. This CDR3 spans 12 amino acids. Germline V gene lookup returns CDR1 SEHNR and CDR2 FQNEAQ (reference sequence). Trimming removed 5 bases at V and 7 bases at J, with 11 bases between. Source material: PBMCs. The sequence was collected from a girl aged 2-9 years in good health and CMV-seropositive. This rearrangement joins TRBV7-9 to TRBJ1-1, with D tentatively TRBD1 (5 bases). CDR3 protein: CASSRLGLEAFF. The CDR3 DNA follows: TGTGCCAGCAGCAGGCTGGGGCTTGAAGCTTTCTTT.